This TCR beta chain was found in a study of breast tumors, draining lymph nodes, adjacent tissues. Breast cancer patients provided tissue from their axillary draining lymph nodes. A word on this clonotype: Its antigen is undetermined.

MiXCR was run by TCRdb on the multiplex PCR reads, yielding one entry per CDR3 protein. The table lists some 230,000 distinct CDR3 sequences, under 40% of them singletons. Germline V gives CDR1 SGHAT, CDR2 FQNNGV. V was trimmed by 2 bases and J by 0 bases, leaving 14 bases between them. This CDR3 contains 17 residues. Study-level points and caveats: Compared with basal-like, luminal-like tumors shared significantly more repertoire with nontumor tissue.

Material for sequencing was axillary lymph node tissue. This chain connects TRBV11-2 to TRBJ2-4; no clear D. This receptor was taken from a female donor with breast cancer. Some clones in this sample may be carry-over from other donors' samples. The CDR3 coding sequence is TGTGCCAGCAGCTTAAATCGACAAAGTCTAGCCAAAAACATTCAGTACTTC. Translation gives CASSLNRQSLAKNIQYF.